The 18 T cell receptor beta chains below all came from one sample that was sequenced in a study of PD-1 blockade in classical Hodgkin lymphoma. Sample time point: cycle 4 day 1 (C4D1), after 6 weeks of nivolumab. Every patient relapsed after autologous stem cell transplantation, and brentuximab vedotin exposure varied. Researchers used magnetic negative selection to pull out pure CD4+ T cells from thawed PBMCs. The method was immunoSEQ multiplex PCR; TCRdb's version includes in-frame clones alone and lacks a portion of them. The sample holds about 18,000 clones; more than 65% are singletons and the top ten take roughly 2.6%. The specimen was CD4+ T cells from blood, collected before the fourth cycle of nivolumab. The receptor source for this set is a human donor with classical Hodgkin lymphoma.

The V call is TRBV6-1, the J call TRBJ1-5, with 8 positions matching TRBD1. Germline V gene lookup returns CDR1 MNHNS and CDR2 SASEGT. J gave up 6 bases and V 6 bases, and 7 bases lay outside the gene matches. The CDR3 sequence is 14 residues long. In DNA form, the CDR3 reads TGTGCCAGCAGGATCGGACAGGGCGGTCAGCCCCAGCATTTT. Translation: CASRIGQGGQPQHF.

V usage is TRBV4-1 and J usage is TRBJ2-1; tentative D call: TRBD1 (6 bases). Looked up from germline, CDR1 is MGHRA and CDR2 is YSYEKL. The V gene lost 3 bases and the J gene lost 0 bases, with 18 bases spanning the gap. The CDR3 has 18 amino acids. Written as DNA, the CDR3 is TGCGCCAGCAGCCACCCCCGAGGGTACAGGGACTCCTACAATGAGCAGTTCTTC. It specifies CASSHPRGYRDSYNEQFF.

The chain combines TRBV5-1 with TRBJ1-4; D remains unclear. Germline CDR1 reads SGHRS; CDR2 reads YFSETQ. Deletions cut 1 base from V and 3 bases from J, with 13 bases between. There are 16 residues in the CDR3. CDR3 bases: TGCGCCAGCAGCTTGCGACCGGGAGACGCTAATGAAAAACTGTTTTTT. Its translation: CASSLRPGDANEKLFF.

CDR3 loop: CASSVVSGVNTEAFF. The CDR3 region has the DNA TGTGCCAGCAGCGTAGTTTCAGGAGTGAACACTGAAGCTTTCTTT. The rearrangement uses TRBV9 and TRBJ1-1; no clear D. CDR1 SGDLS and CDR2 YYNGEE come from the germline V gene. The CDR3 totals 15 residues. V dropped 0 bases and J dropped 0 bases, with 9 bases sitting between them.

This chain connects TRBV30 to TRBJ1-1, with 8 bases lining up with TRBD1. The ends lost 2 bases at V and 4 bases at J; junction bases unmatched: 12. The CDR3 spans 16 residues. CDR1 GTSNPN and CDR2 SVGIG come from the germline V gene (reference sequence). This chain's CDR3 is CAWSPDRGGVGTEAFF. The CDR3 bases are TGTGCCTGGAGTCCCGACAGGGGAGGGGTGGGCACTGAAGCTTTCTTT.

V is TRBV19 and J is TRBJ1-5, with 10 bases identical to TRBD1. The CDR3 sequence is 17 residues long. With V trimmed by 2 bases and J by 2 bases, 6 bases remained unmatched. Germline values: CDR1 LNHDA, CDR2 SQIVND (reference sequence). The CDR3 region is CASSIPPGTGGNQPQHF. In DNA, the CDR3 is TGTGCCAGTAGTATACCCCCCGGGACAGGGGGCAATCAGCCCCAGCATTTT.

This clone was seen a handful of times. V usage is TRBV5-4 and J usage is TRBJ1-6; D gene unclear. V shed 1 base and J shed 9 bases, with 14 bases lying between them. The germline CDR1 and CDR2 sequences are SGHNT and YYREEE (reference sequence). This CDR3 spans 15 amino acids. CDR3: CASSLSGRVASPLHF. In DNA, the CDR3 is TGTGCCAGCAGCTTGTCGGGGAGGGTAGCTTCACCCCTCCACTTT.

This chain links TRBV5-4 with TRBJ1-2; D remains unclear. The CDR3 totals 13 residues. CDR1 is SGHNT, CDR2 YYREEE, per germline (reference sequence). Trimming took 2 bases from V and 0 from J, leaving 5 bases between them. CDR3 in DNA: TGTGCCAGCAGCTTCACGGCTAACTATGGCTACACCTTC. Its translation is CASSFTANYGYTF. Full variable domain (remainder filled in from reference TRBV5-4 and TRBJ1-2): ETGVTQSPTHLIKTRGQQVTLRCSSQSGHNTVSWYQQALGQGPQFIFQYYREEENGRGNFPPRFSGLQFPNYSSELNVNALELDDSALYLCASSFTANYGYTFGSGTRLTVV.

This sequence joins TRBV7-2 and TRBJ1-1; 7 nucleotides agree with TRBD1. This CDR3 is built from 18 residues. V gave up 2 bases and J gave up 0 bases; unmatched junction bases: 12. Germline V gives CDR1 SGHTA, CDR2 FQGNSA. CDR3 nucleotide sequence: TGTGCCAGCAGCTTAATTAAAGGGGGCGTAGGGCTGAACACTGAAGCTTTCTTT. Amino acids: CASSLIKGGVGLNTEAFF.

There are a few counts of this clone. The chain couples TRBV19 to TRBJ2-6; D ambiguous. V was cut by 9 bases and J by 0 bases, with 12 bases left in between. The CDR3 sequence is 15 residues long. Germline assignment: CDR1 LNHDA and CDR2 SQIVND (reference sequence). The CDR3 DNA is TGTGCCAGCGCCGTGGGCGTCTCTGGGGCCAACGTCCTGACTTTC. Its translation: CASAVGVSGANVLTF.

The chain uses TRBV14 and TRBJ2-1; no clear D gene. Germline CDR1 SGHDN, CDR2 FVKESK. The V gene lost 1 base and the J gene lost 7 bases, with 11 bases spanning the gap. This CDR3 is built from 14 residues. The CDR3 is CASSQGGWANEQFF. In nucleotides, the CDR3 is TGTGCCAGCAGCCAAGGGGGTTGGGCTAATGAGCAGTTCTTC.

The CDR3 DNA follows: TGTGCCAGCAGCCCAGGGACAGCCACCGGGGAGCTGTTTTTT. The encoded protein is CASSPGTATGELFF. The V gene is TRBV9, the J gene TRBJ2-2, with 7 bases matching TRBD1. The germline gives CDR1 SGDLS, CDR2 YYNGEE. V lost 4 bases, J lost 4 bases, and 4 bases stayed unmatched. The CDR3 sequence is 14 residues long.

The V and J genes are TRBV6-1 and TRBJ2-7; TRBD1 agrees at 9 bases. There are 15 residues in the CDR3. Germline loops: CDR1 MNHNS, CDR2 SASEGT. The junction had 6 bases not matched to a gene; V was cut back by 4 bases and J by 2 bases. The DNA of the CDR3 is TGTGCCAGCAGTGTAAGTCGGGACAGGGCCTACGAGCAGTACTTC. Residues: CASSVSRDRAYEQYF.

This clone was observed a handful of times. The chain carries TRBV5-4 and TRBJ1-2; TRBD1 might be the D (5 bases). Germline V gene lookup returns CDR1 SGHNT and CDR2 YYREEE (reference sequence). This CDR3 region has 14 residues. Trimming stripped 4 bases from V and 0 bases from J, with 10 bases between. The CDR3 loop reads CASSLQGPNYGYTF. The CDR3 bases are TGTGCCAGCAGCCTGCAGGGACCTAACTATGGCTACACCTTC.

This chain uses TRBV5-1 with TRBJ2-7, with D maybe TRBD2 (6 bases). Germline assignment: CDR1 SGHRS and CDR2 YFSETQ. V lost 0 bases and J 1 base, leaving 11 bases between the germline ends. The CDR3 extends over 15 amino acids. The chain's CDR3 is CASSLGGTGSYEQYF. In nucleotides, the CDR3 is TGCGCCAGCAGCTTGGGCGGGACGGGATCCTACGAGCAGTACTTC.

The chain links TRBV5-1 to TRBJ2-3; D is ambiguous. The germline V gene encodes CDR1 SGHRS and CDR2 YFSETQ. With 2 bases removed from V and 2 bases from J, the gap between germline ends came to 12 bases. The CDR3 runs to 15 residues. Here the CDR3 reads CASSLISHDTDTQYF. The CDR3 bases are TGCGCCAGCAGCTTAATTTCACATGACACAGATACGCAGTATTTT. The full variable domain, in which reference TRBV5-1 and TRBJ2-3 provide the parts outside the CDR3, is KAGVTQTPRYLIKTRGQQVTLSCSPISGHRSVSWYQQTPGQGLQFLFEYFSETQRNKGNFPGRFSGRQFSNSRSEMNVSTLELGDSALYLCASSLISHDTDTQYFGPGTRLTVL.

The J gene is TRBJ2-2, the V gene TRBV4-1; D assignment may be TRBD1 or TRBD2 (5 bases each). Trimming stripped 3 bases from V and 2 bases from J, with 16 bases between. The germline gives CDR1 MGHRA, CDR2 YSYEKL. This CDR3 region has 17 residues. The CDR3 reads CASSQVWWGLNTGELFF. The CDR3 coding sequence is TGCGCCAGCAGCCAGGTCTGGTGGGGGTTAAACACCGGGGAGCTGTTTTTT.

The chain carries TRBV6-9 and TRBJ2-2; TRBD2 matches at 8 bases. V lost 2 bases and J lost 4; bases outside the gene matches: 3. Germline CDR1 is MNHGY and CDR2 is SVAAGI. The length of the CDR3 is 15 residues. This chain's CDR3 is CASSYQRESTGELFF. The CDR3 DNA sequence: TGTGCCAGCAGTTATCAGCGGGAGTCCACCGGGGAGCTGTTTTTT.